The text below deals with one T cell receptor (beta chain). Its antigen is undetermined. This sample was included in a study of blood T cells in healthy people across ages. Study-level results: Donor CMV infection status was unknown, possibly confounding age-related changes in expanded clonotypes. Naive T cell percentage by flow cytometry tracked strongly with beta diversity.

With a J-beta primer mix and a sample-barcoded 5' primer, a second PCR ran about 7 to 11 cycles. The template-switch adaptor was a 5' adaptor with 12 random nucleotides. It tagged each cDNA molecule. TCRdb re-derived calls from the 5' RACE reads in MiXCR, one entry per CDR3 protein. The data contain over 1.5 million distinct CDR3 sequences, approximately 50% of them singletons. This CDR3 contains 18 residues. Germline assignment: CDR1 DFQATT and CDR2 SNEGSKA (reference sequence). With 3 bases clipped from V and 1 base from J, the junction kept 14 bases outside the gene matches. Peripheral blood samples of roughly 9.8 milliliters were drawn from each donor.

The J gene is TRBJ2-3, the V gene TRBV20-1; 9 bases agree with TRBD2. The receptor's source is a middle-aged woman in good health. Sample: blood. CDR3 nucleotide sequence: TGCAGTGCTAGGGGAGCGGGGGGCCGATCACTACGCACAGATACGCAGTATTTT. It specifies CSARGAGGRSLRTDTQYF.